The entry below describes one TCR beta chain. The PCR ran on 60 Vbeta and 13 Jbeta primers. Sequenced by immunoSEQ multiplex PCR; TCRdb stores in-frame clones only, minus some. Of about 180,000 clones listed, around three quarters were seen once; the top ten hold under 0.75%. CDR3 size: 12 residues. The germline CDR1 and CDR2 sequences are GTSNPN and SVGIG (reference sequence). Between the trimmed V and J ends, which lost 2 bases and 10 bases, there was a span of 12 bases. This sample stems from a study of cytomegalovirus exposure and HLA in healthy donors. The rearrangement uses TRBV30 and TRBJ1-3, with D possibly matching TRBD1 (5 bases). This receptor was identified in a middle-aged woman in good health and CMV-seronegative. Material for sequencing was PBMCs. The CDR3 DNA sequence: TGTGCCTGGAGTTTCAGGGAGGGGACCATATATTTT. Its translation is CAWSFREGTIYF.